This T cell receptor (beta chain) was recovered during a study of T cells in tumors after PD-1 blockade. This clone occurred once. The length of the CDR3 is 14 residues. Trimming cost V 10 bases and J 4 bases, with 17 bases left between them. Germline loops: CDR1 MDHEN, CDR2 SYDVKM. Some clones are missing from TCRdb's copy, which holds only in-frame ones; the method was immunoSEQ multiplex PCR. The sample comprises 45,000 to 60,000 clones, approximately 79% of which are singletons, and 8.7% rests with the top ten. The receptor was derived from a human donor with advanced basal cell or squamous cell carcinoma (not recorded which). The specimen comprised PBMCs, sampled before anti-PD-1 therapy. V gene TRBV28 combines with J gene TRBJ2-4, with D tentatively TRBD2 (5 bases). CDR3 nucleotide sequence: TGTGCCACCCTACCGGGATCGGCTAAAAACATTCAGTACTTC. As protein: CATLPGSAKNIQYF. Full variable domain (rest looked up from reference TRBV28 and TRBJ2-4): DVKVTQSSRYLVKRTGEKVFLECVQDMDHENMFWYRQDPGLGLRLIYFSYDVKMKEKGDIPEGYSVSREKKERFSLILESASTNQTSMYLCATLPGSAKNIQYFGAGTRLSVL.